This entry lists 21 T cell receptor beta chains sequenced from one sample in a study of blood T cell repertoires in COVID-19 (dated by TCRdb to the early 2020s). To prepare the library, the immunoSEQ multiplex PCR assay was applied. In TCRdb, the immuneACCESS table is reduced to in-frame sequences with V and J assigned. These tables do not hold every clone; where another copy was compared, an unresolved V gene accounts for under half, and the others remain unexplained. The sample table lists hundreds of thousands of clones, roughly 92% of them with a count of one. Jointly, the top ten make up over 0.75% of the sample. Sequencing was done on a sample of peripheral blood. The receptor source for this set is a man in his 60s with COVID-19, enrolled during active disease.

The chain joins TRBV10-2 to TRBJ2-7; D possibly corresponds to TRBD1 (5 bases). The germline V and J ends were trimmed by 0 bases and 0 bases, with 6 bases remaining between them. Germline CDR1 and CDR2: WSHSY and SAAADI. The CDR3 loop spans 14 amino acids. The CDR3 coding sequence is TGCGCCAGCAGTGAGTCGACAGCCTCCTACGAGCAGTACTTC. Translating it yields CASSESTASYEQYF.

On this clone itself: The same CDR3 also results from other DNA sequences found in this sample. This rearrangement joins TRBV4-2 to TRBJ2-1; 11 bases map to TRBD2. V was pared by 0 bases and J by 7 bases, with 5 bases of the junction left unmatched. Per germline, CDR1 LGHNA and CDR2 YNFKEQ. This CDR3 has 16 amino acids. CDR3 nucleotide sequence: TGTGCCAGCAGCCAAGATCTAACTAGCGGGAGAAATGAGCAGTTCTTC. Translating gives CASSQDLTSGRNEQFF.

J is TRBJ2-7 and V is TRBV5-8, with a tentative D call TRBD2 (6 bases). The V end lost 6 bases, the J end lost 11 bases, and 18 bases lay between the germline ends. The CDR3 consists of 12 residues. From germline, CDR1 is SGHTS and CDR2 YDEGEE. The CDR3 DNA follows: TGTGCCAGCACCCCGGGGGTGAGGGGAGAGTACTTC. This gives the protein CASTPGVRGEYF. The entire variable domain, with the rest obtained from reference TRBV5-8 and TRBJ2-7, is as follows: EAGVTQSPTHLIKTRGQQATLRCSPISGHTSVYWYQQALGLGLQFLLWYDEGEERNRGNFPPRFSGRQFPNYSSELNVNALELEDSALYLCASTPGVRGEYFGPGTRLTVT.

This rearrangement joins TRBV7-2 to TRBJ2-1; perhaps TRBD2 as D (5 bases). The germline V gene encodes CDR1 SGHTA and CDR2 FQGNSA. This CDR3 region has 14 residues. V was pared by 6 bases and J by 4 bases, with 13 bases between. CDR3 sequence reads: CASSSERWYNEQFF. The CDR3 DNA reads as TGTGCCAGCAGTAGCGAGAGATGGTACAATGAGCAGTTCTTC.

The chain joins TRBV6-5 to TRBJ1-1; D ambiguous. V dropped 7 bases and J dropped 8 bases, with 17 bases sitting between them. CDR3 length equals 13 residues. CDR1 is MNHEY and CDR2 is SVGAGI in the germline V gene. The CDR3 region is CASTMPTVNEAFF. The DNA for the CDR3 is TGTGCCAGCACCATGCCTACAGTAAACGAAGCTTTCTTT.

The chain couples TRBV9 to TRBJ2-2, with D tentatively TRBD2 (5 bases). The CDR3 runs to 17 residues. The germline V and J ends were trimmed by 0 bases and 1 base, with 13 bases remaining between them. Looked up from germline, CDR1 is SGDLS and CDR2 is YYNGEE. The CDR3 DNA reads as TGTGCCAGCAGCGTAGCTGCAGATAGCGTGAACACCGGGGAGCTGTTTTTT. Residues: CASSVAADSVNTGELFF.

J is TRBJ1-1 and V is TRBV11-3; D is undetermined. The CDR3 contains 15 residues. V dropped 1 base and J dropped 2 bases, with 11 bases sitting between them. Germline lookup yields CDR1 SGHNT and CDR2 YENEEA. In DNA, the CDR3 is TGTGCCAGCAGCTTAGGAGGGTCATCCAACACTGAAGCTTTCTTT. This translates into CASSLGGSSNTEAFF.

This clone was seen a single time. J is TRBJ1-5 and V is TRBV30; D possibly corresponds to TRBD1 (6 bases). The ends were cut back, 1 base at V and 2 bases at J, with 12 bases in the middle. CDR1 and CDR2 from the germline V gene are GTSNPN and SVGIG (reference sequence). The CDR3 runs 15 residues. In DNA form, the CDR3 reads TGTGCCTGGAGTGGGGGGGGCATGGGCAATCAGCCCCAGCATTTT. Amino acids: CAWSGGGMGNQPQHF.

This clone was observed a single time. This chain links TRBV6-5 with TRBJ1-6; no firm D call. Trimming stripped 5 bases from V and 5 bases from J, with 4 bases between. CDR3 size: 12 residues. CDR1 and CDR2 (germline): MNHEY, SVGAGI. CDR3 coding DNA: TGTGCCAGCAGTCACAATAATTCACCCCTCCACTTT. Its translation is CASSHNNSPLHF.

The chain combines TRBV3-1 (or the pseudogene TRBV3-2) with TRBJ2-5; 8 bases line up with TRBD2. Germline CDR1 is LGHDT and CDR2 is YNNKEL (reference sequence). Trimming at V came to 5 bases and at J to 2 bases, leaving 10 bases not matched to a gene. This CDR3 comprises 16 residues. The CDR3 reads CASSARGGRRQETQYF. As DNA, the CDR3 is TGTGCCAGCAGCGCACGGGGGGGCCGTCGGCAAGAGACCCAGTACTTC.

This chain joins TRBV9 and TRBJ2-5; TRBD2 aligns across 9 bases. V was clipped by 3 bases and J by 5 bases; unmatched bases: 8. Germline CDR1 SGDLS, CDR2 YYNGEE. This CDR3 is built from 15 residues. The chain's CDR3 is CASSDSGSFRETQYF. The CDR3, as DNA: TGTGCCAGCAGCGATAGCGGGAGTTTTAGGGAGACCCAGTACTTC.

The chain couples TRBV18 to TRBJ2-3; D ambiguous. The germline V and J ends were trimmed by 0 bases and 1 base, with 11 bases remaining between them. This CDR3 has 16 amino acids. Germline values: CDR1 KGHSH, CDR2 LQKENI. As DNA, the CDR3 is TGTGCCAGCTCACCACCTCTTCGCACTCGCACAGATACGCAGTATTTT. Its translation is CASSPPLRTRTDTQYF.

The CDR3 bases are TGTGCCAGTAGTAAAAGAGGGCTTGAGCAGTACTTC. This sequence encodes CASSKRGLEQYF. The chain couples TRBV19 to TRBJ2-7; possible D gene TRBD2, 5 bases. The germline V gene has CDR1 LNHDA and CDR2 SQIVND (reference sequence). V was trimmed by 4 bases and J by 7 bases, leaving 11 bases between them. CDR3 length: 12 amino acids.

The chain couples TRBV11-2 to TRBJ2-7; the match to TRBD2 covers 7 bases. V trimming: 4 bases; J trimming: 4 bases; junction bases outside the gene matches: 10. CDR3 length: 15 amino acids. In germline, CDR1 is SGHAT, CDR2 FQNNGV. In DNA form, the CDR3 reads TGTGCCAGCAGCTCGCGAAGGGAGGGGATATACGAGCAGTACTTC. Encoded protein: CASSSRREGIYEQYF.

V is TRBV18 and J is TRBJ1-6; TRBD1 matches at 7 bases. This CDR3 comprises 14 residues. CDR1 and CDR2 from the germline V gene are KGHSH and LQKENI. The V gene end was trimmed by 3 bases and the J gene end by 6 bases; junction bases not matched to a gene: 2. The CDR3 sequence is CASSPDRTNSPLHF. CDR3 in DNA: TGTGCCAGCTCACCGGACAGGACTAATTCACCCCTCCACTTT.

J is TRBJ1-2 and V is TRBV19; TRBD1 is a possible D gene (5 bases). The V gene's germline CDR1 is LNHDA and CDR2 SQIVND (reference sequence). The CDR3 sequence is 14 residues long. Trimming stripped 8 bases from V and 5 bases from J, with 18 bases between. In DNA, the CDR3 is TGTGCCAGTTTACCTGGGCCGAACAGGTATGGCTACACCTTC. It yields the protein CASLPGPNRYGYTF.

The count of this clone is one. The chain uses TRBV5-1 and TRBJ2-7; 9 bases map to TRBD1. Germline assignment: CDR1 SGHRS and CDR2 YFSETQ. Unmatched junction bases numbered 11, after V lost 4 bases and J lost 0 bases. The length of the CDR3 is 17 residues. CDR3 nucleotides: TGCGCCAGCAGCGGGGACAGGGCCCTTCTGAGCTCCTACGAGCAGTACTTC. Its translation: CASSGDRALLSSYEQYF. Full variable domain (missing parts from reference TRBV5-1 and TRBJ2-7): KAGVTQTPRYLIKTRGQQVTLSCSPISGHRSVSWYQQTPGQGLQFLFEYFSETQRNKGNFPGRFSGRQFSNSRSEMNVSTLELGDSALYLCASSGDRALLSSYEQYFGPGTRLTVT.

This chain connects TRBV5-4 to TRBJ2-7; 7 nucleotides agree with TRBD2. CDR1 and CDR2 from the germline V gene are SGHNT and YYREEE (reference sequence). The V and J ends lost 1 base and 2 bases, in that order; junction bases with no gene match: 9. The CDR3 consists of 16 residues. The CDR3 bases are TGTGCCAGCAGCTTGTCTGGGTCTAGCGGAACCTACGAGCAGTACTTC. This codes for CASSLSGSSGTYEQYF.

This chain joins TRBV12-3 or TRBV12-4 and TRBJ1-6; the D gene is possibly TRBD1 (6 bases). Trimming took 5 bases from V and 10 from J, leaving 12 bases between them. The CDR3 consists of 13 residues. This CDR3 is CASSQGLGSPLHF. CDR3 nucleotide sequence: TGTGCCAGCAGTCAGGGGCTGGGGTCACCCCTCCACTTT.

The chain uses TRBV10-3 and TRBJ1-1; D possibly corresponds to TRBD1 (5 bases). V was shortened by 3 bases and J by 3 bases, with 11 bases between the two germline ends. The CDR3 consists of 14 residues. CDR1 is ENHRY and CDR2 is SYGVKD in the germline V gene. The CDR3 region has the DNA TGTGCCATCAGTGAACGGGGGGGGGACACTGAAGCTTTCTTT. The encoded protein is CAISERGGDTEAFF.

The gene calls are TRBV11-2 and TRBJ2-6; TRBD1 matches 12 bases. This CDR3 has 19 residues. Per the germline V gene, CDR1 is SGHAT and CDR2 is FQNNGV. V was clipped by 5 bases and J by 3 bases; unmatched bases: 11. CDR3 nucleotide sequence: TGTGCCAGCAGCGACCCCGGGACAGGGGGCGGTGTTGGGGCCAACGTCCTGACTTTC. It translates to CASSDPGTGGGVGANVLTF.